This T cell receptor beta chain was sequenced during a study of cytomegalovirus exposure and HLA in healthy donors. Study in general: Unique TCRs from HLA-typed donors, about 85 million of them, were held in an early data release. Whole-study findings and limits: The study labeled around 160 TCR beta chains cytomegalovirus-associated. Accurate prediction of HLA-A and HLA-B alleles (for most subjects) was reportedly achieved from TCR beta sequences.

Germline CDR1 is LNHDA and CDR2 is SQIVND (reference sequence). The CDR3 sequence is 15 residues long. J gave up 5 bases and V 2 bases, and 8 bases lay outside the gene matches. Primers: 60 Vbeta forward and 13 Jbeta reverse. Some clones are missing from TCRdb's copy, which holds only in-frame ones; the method was immunoSEQ multiplex PCR. The data hold 85,000 to 100,000 clones, with 55% to 65% observed a single time. This clone was seen just once. Its target is not known. The source is a human donor in good health. The rearrangement links TRBV19 to TRBJ2-5, with 7 bases aligning to TRBD2. The sample taken for sequencing was PBMCs. The CDR3 DNA reads TGTGCCAGTAGTATATCAGCGGGGCCGGGTGAGACCCAGTACTTC. Its protein is CASSISAGPGETQYF.